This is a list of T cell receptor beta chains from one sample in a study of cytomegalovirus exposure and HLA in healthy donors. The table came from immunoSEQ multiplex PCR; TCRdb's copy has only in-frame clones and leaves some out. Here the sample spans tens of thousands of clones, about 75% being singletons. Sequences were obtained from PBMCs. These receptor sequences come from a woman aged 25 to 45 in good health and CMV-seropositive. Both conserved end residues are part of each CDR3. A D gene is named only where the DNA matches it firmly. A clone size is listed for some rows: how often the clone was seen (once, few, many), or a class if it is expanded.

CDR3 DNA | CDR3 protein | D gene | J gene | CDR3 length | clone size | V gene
TGTGCCAGCAGTGCATGGACAGGGGCTAGGGAAAAACTGTTTTTT | CASSAWTGAREKLFF | TRBD1 | TRBJ1-4 | 15 | NA | TRBV6-1
TGTGCCAGCAGCCGCATAGATACCCGTAACTATGGCTACACCTTC | CASSRIDTRNYGYTF | NA | TRBJ1-2 | 15 | few | TRBV2
TGTGCCACCAGCAGAGGCAGCGGGCAGAGCACAGATACGCAGTATTTT | CATSRGSGQSTDTQYF | NA | TRBJ2-3 | 16 | NA | TRBV15
TGTGCCAGTTGGGGGGGTGTCGGTGAAGCTTTCTTT | CASWGGVGEAFF | NA | TRBJ1-1 | 12 | NA | TRBV19
TGTGCCAGCAGGAAAAGACTAGCGGGAAACACCGGGGAGCTGTTTTTT | CASRKRLAGNTGELFF | TRBD2 | TRBJ2-2 | 16 | NA | TRBV7-8
TGTGCCAGCAGTTCCGGACTAGCGGGCCTCACAGATACGCAGTATTTT | CASSSGLAGLTDTQYF | TRBD2 | TRBJ2-3 | 16 | NA | TRBV28
TGTGCCAGCAGCGCAACAGGGTCAGCCCCTGGCGAGCAGTACTTC | CASSATGSAPGEQYF | NA | TRBJ2-7 | 15 | NA | TRBV9
TGTGCCAGCAGTTTATTCGGGGGACCACGTAGCACAGATACGCAGTATTTT | CASSLFGGPRSTDTQYF | NA | TRBJ2-3 | 17 | NA | TRBV27
TGTGCCAGCAGTGAGCCGGGACAGGGGAACAATGAGCAGTTCTTC | CASSEPGQGNNEQFF | TRBD1 | TRBJ2-1 | 15 | NA | TRBV6-1
TGCGCCAGCAGTGAGTCAGGGACTAGCAAAGATTTT | CASSESGTSKDF | TRBD2 | TRBJ2-3 | 12 | NA | TRBV10-2
TGTGCCAGCAGATCCTCCGGGACAGTCACCTACGAGCAGTACTTC | CASRSSGTVTYEQYF | TRBD1 | TRBJ2-7 | 15 | NA | TRBV27
TGTGCCAGCAGCCCCCGCCAGTTCTCCTACGAGCAGTACTTC | CASSPRQFSYEQYF | NA | TRBJ2-7 | 14 | NA | TRBV11-2
TGTGCCACCTTAGCGGGCACCCACTACGAGCAGTACTTC | CATLAGTHYEQYF | TRBD2 | TRBJ2-7 | 13 | NA | TRBV10-3
TGTGCCAGCAGCTTAGGTTCGGGAGGGTGGCACAATGAGCAGTTCTTC | CASSLGSGGWHNEQFF | TRBD2 | TRBJ2-1 | 16 | NA | TRBV7-6
TGTGCCAGTAGCGCCGGGACAGGAAGATCTGGAAACACCATATATTTT | CASSAGTGRSGNTIYF | TRBD1 | TRBJ1-3 | 16 | NA | TRBV19
TGCAGCGTTGAAGAGCAGACTAGCGGGAGACATGAGCAGTTCTTC | CSVEEQTSGRHEQFF | TRBD2 | TRBJ2-1 | 15 | NA | TRBV29-1
TGTGCCACCAGCATCGACAGGGCCCCTAACTATGGCTACACCTTC | CATSIDRAPNYGYTF | TRBD1 | TRBJ1-2 | 15 | NA | TRBV15
TGCGCCAGCAGCTTGCGGAGCGCTAGCGGCTCCTACGAGCAGTACTTC | CASSLRSASGSYEQYF | TRBD2 | TRBJ2-7 | 16 | once | TRBV5-1
TGTGCCAGCAGTTTAACCGGGGTCCGGGCCGGCTACACCTTC | CASSLTGVRAGYTF | NA | TRBJ1-2 | 14 | once | TRBV27
TGTGCCAGCAGTTTAGCGGGAACAGATACGCAGTATTTT | CASSLAGTDTQYF | TRBD2 | TRBJ2-3 | 13 | NA | TRBV2
TGTGCCAGTAGTGCGTACAGGGTTGGGGCCAACGTCCTGACTTTC | CASSAYRVGANVLTF | NA | TRBJ2-6 | 15 | NA | TRBV19
TGTGCCAGCAGCTTAGCCGACAGGCACTCTGGAAACACCATATATTTT | CASSLADRHSGNTIYF | NA | TRBJ1-3 | 16 | medium-sized | TRBV7-8
TGCAGCGTTGGGACTAGCGGGAGGGCCTCGGAACACCGGGGAGCTGTTTTT | CSVGTSGRASEHRGAVF | TRBD2 | TRBJ2-2 | 17 | NA | TRBV29-1
TGTGCCAGCAGTTTTACTAGCGGGGGTCCCTACAATGAGCAGTTCTTC | CASSFTSGGPYNEQFF | TRBD2 | TRBJ2-1 | 16 | NA | TRBV27
TGTGCCAGCAGTTACTCGGGACTATCCAATGAGCAGTTCTTC | CASSYSGLSNEQFF | TRBD2 | TRBJ2-1 | 14 | few | TRBV6-5
TGCGCCAGCAGCCAAGGGTCCGGGACAGGGGGCACTGAAGCTTTCTTT | CASSQGSGTGGTEAFF | TRBD1 | TRBJ1-1 | 16 | NA | TRBV4-1
TGCGCCAGCAGCCTCCTGGTCGCGGGAGTGGAGACCCAGTACTTC | CASSLLVAGVETQYF | TRBD2 | TRBJ2-5 | 15 | NA | TRBV4-1
TGTGCCAGCAGCCTTCGGGGAGGGCCCGGCGAGCAGTACTTC | CASSLRGGPGEQYF | TRBD2 | TRBJ2-7 | 14 | NA | TRBV7-3
TGTGCCAGCCTTGGGGCGGGAGGAACTCGCACAGATACGCAGTATTTT | CASLGAGGTRTDTQYF | TRBD2 | TRBJ2-3 | 16 | NA | TRBV28
TGTGCCAGCAGTTTATTGGGACTAGGGCTCAACACCGGGGAGCTGTTTTTT | CASSLLGLGLNTGELFF | TRBD2 | TRBJ2-2 | 17 | NA | TRBV27
TGCGCCAGCAGCCAAATAGCGGACAACTCTGGGGCCAACGTCCTGACTTTC | CASSQIADNSGANVLTF | NA | TRBJ2-6 | 17 | NA | TRBV4-3
TGTGCCTGGAGGTTCGGGGTCGGAGCTGAAGCTTTCTTT | CAWRFGVGAEAFF | NA | TRBJ1-1 | 13 | NA | TRBV30
TGTGCCAGCAGTGACCGCGAGCAGTACTTC | CASSDREQYF | NA | TRBJ2-7 | 10 | once | TRBV6-1
TGTGCCAGCAGTTTACCGGGAGATCACTACGAGCAGTACTTC | CASSLPGDHYEQYF | NA | TRBJ2-7 | 14 | NA | TRBV28
TGTGCCAGCAGTCACAGGGCCGTTGGCCGGACGAACACTGAAGCTTTCTTT | CASSHRAVGRTNTEAFF | NA | TRBJ1-1 | 17 | NA | TRBV28
TGTGCCAGCAGCGTAGGTCTAGCGAATGAGCAGTTCTTC | CASSVGLANEQFF | NA | TRBJ2-1 | 13 | NA | TRBV9
TGTGCCAGCAAGGGAGGTTCACCCCTCCACTTT | CASKGGSPLHF | NA | TRBJ1-6 | 11 | NA | TRBV6-1
TGTGCCAGCAGTGACTCGATTGTCTCGGGTAGGTCCAAGGGGGCGGGTGGCTACACCTTC | CASSDSIVSGRSKGAGGYTF | TRBD1 | TRBJ1-2 | 20 | NA | TRBV6-4
TGTGCCACCGAAGCCGGGACAGCCCTTGATGAAGCTTTCTTT | CATEAGTALDEAFF | TRBD1 | TRBJ1-1 | 14 | once | TRBV28
TGTGCCAGCAGCGTAGGTAGCGGGAGTGGGTACGAGCAGTACTTC | CASSVGSGSGYEQYF | TRBD2 | TRBJ2-7 | 15 | NA | TRBV9
TGTGCCAGCAGCTTCGGACAGGGCTATGGCTACACCTTC | CASSFGQGYGYTF | TRBD1 | TRBJ1-2 | 13 | once | TRBV7-2
TGTGCCAGCGCGGGACTAGCCCCAATTTTCTACAATGAGCAGTTCTTC | CASAGLAPIFYNEQFF | TRBD2 | TRBJ2-1 | 16 | NA | TRBV28
TGTGCCAGCAGTTTATCGAAACTGGTGACAGATACGCAGTATTTT | CASSLSKLVTDTQYF | NA | TRBJ2-3 | 15 | NA | TRBV27
TGTGCCAGCAGCTTACAGGGGGAGTACCAAGAGACCCAGTACTTC | CASSLQGEYQETQYF | TRBD1 | TRBJ2-5 | 15 | NA | TRBV5-6
TGTGCCAGCAGCCTTAGCGGGAGTGGGGTTGAGCAGTTCTTC | CASSLSGSGVEQFF | TRBD2 | TRBJ2-1 | 14 | NA | TRBV5-6
TGTGCCAGCAGTTCAACCGGACAGGCCGGGCAGCCCCAGCATTTT | CASSSTGQAGQPQHF | TRBD1 | TRBJ1-5 | 15 | NA | TRBV6-5
TGTGCCAGCAGCTACACCTCACCGGGACTAGCGGGAGGGACCTACAATGAGCAGTTCTTC | CASSYTSPGLAGGTYNEQFF | TRBD2 | TRBJ2-1 | 20 | NA | TRBV28
TGTGCCAGCAGTTTGGCTAGCGGGATGACCTACGAGCAGTACTTC | CASSLASGMTYEQYF | TRBD2 | TRBJ2-7 | 15 | NA | TRBV28
TGTGCCAGCAGCCCTCTAGGACTAGCGGGAGCTATATATGAGCAGTTCTTC | CASSPLGLAGAIYEQFF | TRBD2 | TRBJ2-1 | 17 | NA | TRBV7-6
TGTGCCAGCAGTTACTCGGTATCAGGGGTGAGCTATGGCTACACCTTC | CASSYSVSGVSYGYTF | NA | TRBJ1-2 | 16 | NA | TRBV6-5